This T cell receptor beta chain came from a study of T cell changes during pregnancy in multiple sclerosis. Repertoires were generated with immunoSEQ multiplex PCR, while TCRdb's copy carries only in-frame clones and drops some. The sample has about 83,000 clones; 90% to 95% are singletons. The CDR3 runs 14 residues. Trimming cost V 4 bases and J 7 bases; bases outside gene matches: 8. Germline CDR1 SGHRS, CDR2 YFSETQ. The specimen was peripheral blood, collected in the second trimester of pregnancy. The chain recombines TRBV5-1 with TRBJ2-1; the match to TRBD2 covers 7 bases. The sequence derives from a female donor with multiple sclerosis, enrolled in a pregnancy study. CDR3 residues: CASSPTSSQNEQFF. DNA of the CDR3: TGCGCCAGCAGCCCGACTAGCAGTCAAAATGAGCAGTTCTTC.